Described below is a single T cell receptor (beta chain) sequence and its context. This record comes from a study of blood T cell repertoires in COVID-19. The table came from immunoSEQ multiplex PCR; TCRdb's copy has only in-frame clones and leaves some out. The top ten hold approximately 3.7% of the sample, which has fewer than 300,000 clones, about 85% seen once. V shed 2 bases, J shed 0 bases, and the junction held 3 bases outside the gene matches. The germline V gene has CDR1 MNHEY and CDR2 SVGAGI. The CDR3 covers 15 residues. The sample was peripheral blood. The chain links TRBV6-5 to TRBJ2-7; 8 bases are shared with TRBD2. The clonotype originates from a man aged 55 to 70 who had recovered from COVID-19. The DNA for the CDR3 is TGTGCCAGCAGTTACGCGAGCGGGAGCTCCTACGAGCAGTACTTC. Residues: CASSYASGSSYEQYF.